One sample yielded the 30 T cell receptor beta chains listed below, sequenced in a study of cytotoxic CD8 clonotypes in ibrutinib-treated CLL. The protocol was immunoSEQ multiplex PCR, while the TCRdb copy is restricted to in-frame clones and leaves out a portion. The sample consists of about 22,000 clones, roughly 75% of them appearing once. Source: PBMCs, taken before ibrutinib treatment. All receptors derive from a human donor with chronic lymphocytic leukemia.

The J gene is TRBJ1-5, the V gene TRBV6-5; D might be TRBD1 (6 bases). The CDR3 consists of 15 residues. V was cut by 2 bases and J by 2 bases, with 10 bases left in between. CDR1 and CDR2 (germline): MNHEY, SVGAGI. CDR3 residues: CASSYRGAGNQPQHF. CDR3 sequence (DNA): TGTGCCAGCAGTTACAGGGGGGCCGGCAATCAGCCCCAGCATTTT.

The rearrangement uses TRBV6-1 and TRBJ1-2; 7 positions match TRBD1. After removal of 4 bases from V and 5 bases from J, the junction contained 4 bases not matched to a gene. The CDR3 is 13 residues long. The germline CDR1 and CDR2 sequences are MNHNS and SASEGT. CDR3 in DNA: TGTGCCAGCAGTGTAAACAGGGGTTATGGCTACACCTTC. This gives the protein CASSVNRGYGYTF.

This clone occurred a few times. This chain joins TRBV7-6 and TRBJ1-5; D is ambiguous. The CDR3 sequence is 13 residues long. Germline-derived CDR1 and CDR2 are SGHVS and FNYEAQ. The V end was cut by 9 bases, the J end by 4 bases, with 13 bases between. DNA of the CDR3: TGTGCCAGTGCGGGGAGAGGAAATCAGCCCCAGCATTTT. It is translated as CASAGRGNQPQHF.

This rearrangement joins TRBV27 to TRBJ2-1, with 8 nucleotides matching TRBD2. Germline trimming cut 2 bases from V and 4 bases from J; bases unmatched to any gene: 7. The CDR3 has 16 amino acids. Germline V lookup: CDR1 MNHEY, CDR2 SMNVEV (reference sequence). CDR3 DNA sequence: TGTGCCAGCAGTTTAAGGAGCGGGAGACCTTACAATGAGCAGTTCTTC. This sequence encodes CASSLRSGRPYNEQFF.

This chain uses TRBV9 with TRBJ1-2; TRBD1 is a possible D gene (6 bases). V gave up 3 bases and J gave up 1 base, with 22 bases separating them. This CDR3 spans 18 amino acids. The germline CDR1 and CDR2 sequences are SGDLS and YYNGEE. In DNA, the CDR3 is TGTGCCAGCAGCGAGGGCGGGGGGCGCCGGCCCCTTAACTATGGCTACACCTTC. This codes for CASSEGGGRRPLNYGYTF.

This clone appeared a few times. This specimen includes other DNA sequences encoding the same CDR3. V usage is TRBV5-6 and J usage is TRBJ1-2; the D is unclear. There are 15 residues in the CDR3. V gave up 0 bases and J gave up 2 bases, with 11 bases separating them. Germline loops: CDR1 SGHDT, CDR2 YYEEEE. CDR3 amino acids: CASSLGGRWNYGYTF. The CDR3 DNA follows: TGTGCCAGCAGCTTGGGCGGCAGGTGGAACTATGGCTACACCTTC.

V is TRBV7-9 and J is TRBJ2-7; 9 bases line up with TRBD1. Unmatched junction bases numbered 19, after V lost 5 bases and J lost 2 bases. The CDR3 sequence is 19 residues long. CDR1 is SEHNR and CDR2 is FQNEAQ in the germline V gene (reference sequence). DNA for the CDR3: TGTGCCAGCAGCACCGGCGCACTAGAAAACAGGGGGCACGCCTACGAGCAGTACTTC. It codes for CASSTGALENRGHAYEQYF.

The rearrangement joins TRBV28 to TRBJ2-7; 8 bases map to TRBD1. CDR1 is MDHEN, CDR2 SYDVKM, per germline. There are 17 residues in the CDR3. V shed 3 bases and J 9 bases; nucleotides not matched to a gene: 19. Written as DNA, the CDR3 is TGTGCCAGCAGTTTTGTCGGACAGGGAAGTAACGGCCTACGGCAGTACTTC. Translated: CASSFVGQGSNGLRQYF.

The chain carries TRBV10-2 and TRBJ2-7, with 11 positions matching TRBD2. The CDR3 is made up of 14 amino acids. Germline lookup yields CDR1 WSHSY and CDR2 SAAADI. V shed 6 bases, J shed 3 bases, and the junction held 4 bases outside the gene matches. The CDR3 DNA is TGCGCCAGCAGACTGACTAGCGGGAACTACGAGCAGTACTTC. This codes for CASRLTSGNYEQYF.

The rearrangement uses TRBV27 and TRBJ2-1; D gene unclear. The CDR3 totals 12 residues. Germline V gives CDR1 MNHEY, CDR2 SMNVEV (reference sequence). The V end was cut by 5 bases, the J end by 12 bases, with 14 bases between. The CDR3 loop reads CASSTRTMRQFF. In nucleotides, the CDR3 is TGTGCCAGCAGTACTCGGACGATGAGGCAGTTCTTC.

This clone was observed a few times. V gene TRBV9 combines with J gene TRBJ1-6; no clear D. V was shortened by 5 bases and J by 7 bases, with 22 bases between the two germline ends. CDR3 length: 17 amino acids. Germline assignment: CDR1 SGDLS and CDR2 YYNGEE. The CDR3 DNA reads as TGTGCCAGCAGTCACCGAAAAGTGACGGGGTTAAATTCACCCCTCCACTTT. This translates into CASSHRKVTGLNSPLHF.

The genes are TRBV5-1 and TRBJ2-1, with D maybe TRBD1 (5 bases). Germline V gene sequence: CDR1 SGHRS, CDR2 YFSETQ. Trimming cost V 1 base and J 9 bases, with 11 bases left between them. The CDR3 contains 13 residues. DNA of the CDR3: TGCGCCAGCAGCTTGCAGGGTTTGAGTGAGCAGTTCTTC. Its translation: CASSLQGLSEQFF.

This chain joins TRBV27 and TRBJ1-4; 9 positions match TRBD1. The CDR3 consists of 15 residues. V lost 5 bases and J lost 3; bases outside the gene matches: 4. CDR1 MNHEY and CDR2 SMNVEV come from the germline V gene (reference sequence). The CDR3 nucleotides read TGTGCCAGCAGTAACAGGGGGCTGGCTAATGAAAAACTGTTTTTT. Translating it yields CASSNRGLANEKLFF. The complete variable domain, with remaining parts taken from reference TRBV27 and TRBJ1-4, reads EAQVTQNPRYLITVTGKKLTVTCSQNMNHEYMSWYRQDPGLGLRQIYYSMNVEVTDKGDVPEGYKVSRKEKRNFPLILESPSPNQTSLYFCASSNRGLANEKLFFGSGTQLSVL.

This clone was counted a few times. V gene TRBV9 combines with J gene TRBJ2-7; TRBD2 aligns across 7 bases. CDR1 SGDLS and CDR2 YYNGEE come from the germline V gene. The length of the CDR3 is 14 residues. With 3 bases clipped from V and 2 bases from J, the junction kept 5 bases outside the gene matches. The CDR3 loop reads CASSGLAGPYEQYF. The CDR3 nucleotides are TGTGCCAGCAGCGGACTAGCCGGCCCCTACGAGCAGTACTTC. Supplemented by reference TRBV9 and TRBJ2-7, the full variable domain reads DSGVTQTPKHLITATGQRVTLRCSPRSGDLSVYWYQQSLDQGLQFLIQYYNGEERAKGNILERFSAQQFPDLHSELNLSSLELGDSALYFCASSGLAGPYEQYFGPGTRLTVT.

The chain combines TRBV30 with TRBJ1-2; D uncertain. V was shortened by 0 bases and J by 4 bases, with 12 bases between the two germline ends. The CDR3 totals 14 residues. Germline CDR1 GTSNPN, CDR2 SVGIG (reference sequence). This CDR3 reads CAWSVLEVGYGYTF. The CDR3 nucleotides read TGTGCCTGGAGTGTACTAGAAGTAGGCTATGGCTACACCTTC.

Note on this clone: The same CDR3 is also encoded by other DNA sequences in this sample. The V call is TRBV18, the J call TRBJ2-3; D is unclear. V was trimmed by 6 bases and J by 0 bases, leaving 7 bases between them. Per the germline V gene, CDR1 is KGHSH and CDR2 is LQKENI. The CDR3 extends over 13 amino acids. CDR3 amino acids: CASSRISTDTQYF. Written as DNA, the CDR3 is TGTGCCAGCTCCCGGATTAGCACAGATACGCAGTATTTT.

This chain connects TRBV27 to TRBJ2-1; 7 bases match TRBD1. Germline trimming cut 0 bases from V and 0 bases from J; bases unmatched to any gene: 8. Per germline, CDR1 MNHEY and CDR2 SMNVEV (reference sequence). CDR3 length equals 18 residues. CDR3 nucleotide sequence: TGTGCCAGCAGTTTATCTGGACAGGCCACTAGCTCCTACAATGAGCAGTTCTTC. Protein product: CASSLSGQATSSYNEQFF.

The chain couples TRBV7-2 to TRBJ2-7; tentative D call: TRBD2 (6 bases). The CDR3 runs 15 residues. Germline CDR1 is SGHTA and CDR2 is FQGNSA. The V end lost 6 bases, the J end lost 4 bases, and 19 bases lay between the germline ends. The CDR3 nucleotides are TGTGCCAGCAGTGAATTGGGACTGTACGTGTACGAGCAGTACTTC. This sequence encodes CASSELGLYVYEQYF.

The V and J genes are TRBV2 and TRBJ1-2, with D possibly being TRBD1 (5 bases). CDR1 SNHLY and CDR2 FYNNEI come from the germline V gene. The V end was cut by 8 bases, the J end by 4 bases, with 8 bases between. There are 11 residues in the CDR3. The DNA of the CDR3 is TGTGCCAGCGGGGGGGGCTATGGCTACACCTTC. Its translation: CASGGGYGYTF.

V usage is TRBV14 and J usage is TRBJ2-3; D ambiguous. The V end was cut by 2 bases, the J end by 5 bases, with 5 bases between. The V gene's germline CDR1 is SGHDN and CDR2 FVKESK. The CDR3 runs to 12 residues. The CDR3 DNA sequence: TGTGCCAGCAGCCAACTACTAGATACGCAGTATTTT. Translated: CASSQLLDTQYF.

This clone has just a few counts. The chain joins TRBV7-9 to TRBJ1-2, with D unresolved. The germline V and J ends were trimmed by 2 bases and 3 bases, with 4 bases remaining between them. The germline V gene has CDR1 SEHNR and CDR2 FQNEAQ (reference sequence). This CDR3 is 12 amino acids long. The CDR3 region is CASSLSDYGYTF. The CDR3 DNA reads TGTGCCAGCAGCTTAAGTGACTATGGCTACACCTTC.

The chain couples TRBV30 to TRBJ2-2, with D hard to call. The V gene lost 3 bases and the J gene lost 5 bases, with 10 bases spanning the gap. This CDR3 is 13 amino acids long. Germline V gives CDR1 GTSNPN, CDR2 SVGIG (reference sequence). For the CDR3, the DNA is TGTGCCTGGAGCGCGACTGTAACCGGGGAGCTGTTTTTT. This gives the protein CAWSATVTGELFF.

This clone was detected only a few times. The genes are TRBV11-2 and TRBJ1-1; TRBD1 matches at 7 bases. CDR1 and CDR2 (germline): SGHAT, FQNNGV. The CDR3 sequence is 15 residues long. J lost 1 base, V lost 3 bases, and 5 bases had no gene match. The CDR3 bases are TGTGCCAGCAGCTTTTGGGGACAGCCGAACACTGAAGCTTTCTTT. Translation: CASSFWGQPNTEAFF.

This chain links TRBV6-6 with TRBJ1-2; 8 bases are a match to TRBD1. Germline V gene sequence: CDR1 MNHNY, CDR2 SVGAGI (reference sequence). V trimming: 5 bases; J trimming: 6 bases; junction bases outside the gene matches: 11. CDR3 length: 15 amino acids. CDR3 in amino acids: CASSRGTGGDDGYTF. DNA for the CDR3: TGTGCCAGCAGTCGGGGAACAGGGGGAGACGATGGCTACACCTTC.

The chain has TRBV5-1 and TRBJ1-5; weak D call: TRBD1 (6 bases). The germline V and J ends were trimmed by 5 bases and 4 bases, with 13 bases remaining between them. Per the germline V gene, CDR1 is SGHRS and CDR2 is YFSETQ. The CDR3 is 14 residues long. CDR3 amino acids: CASRATGTNQPQHF. CDR3 DNA sequence: TGCGCCAGCAGGGCCACAGGGACAAATCAGCCCCAGCATTTT.

This chain connects TRBV4-2 to TRBJ2-5, with D perhaps TRBD2 (6 bases). Looked up from germline, CDR1 is LGHNA and CDR2 is YNFKEQ. The ends were cut back, 4 bases at V and 5 bases at J, with 17 bases in the middle. This CDR3 has 15 amino acids. For the CDR3, the DNA is TGTGCCAGCAGCCGAGACTTAGGAGGGGTTGAGACCCAGTACTTC. Translated: CASSRDLGGVETQYF.

The V call is TRBV4-1, the J call TRBJ2-6; 7 bases line up with TRBD1. The V gene end was trimmed by 4 bases and the J gene end by 0 bases; junction bases not matched to a gene: 6. The CDR3 has 17 residues. Germline CDR1 reads MGHRA; CDR2 reads YSYEKL. The CDR3 region is CASSLSEGASGANVLTF. The CDR3, as DNA: TGCGCCAGCAGCCTCTCCGAGGGGGCCTCTGGGGCCAACGTCCTGACTTTC.

The DNA of the CDR3 is TGCAGCGTTGTGTGGATGGCGGGGGGCACAGATACGCAGTATTTT. Protein sequence: CSVVWMAGGTDTQYF. The rearrangement links TRBV29-1 to TRBJ2-3; 7 bases match TRBD2. V dropped 4 bases and J dropped 1; count of bases not matched to a gene: 8. The germline V gene has CDR1 SQVTM and CDR2 ANQGSEA. The CDR3 is 15 residues long.

The chain combines TRBV18 with TRBJ1-4; 8 bases are shared with TRBD1. CDR3 size: 15 residues. Germline assignment: CDR1 KGHSH and CDR2 LQKENI. V was pared by 4 bases and J by 7 bases, with 8 bases of the junction left unmatched. CDR3 sequence: CASSLTGAFLEKLFF. The CDR3, as DNA: TGTGCCAGCTCACTGACAGGGGCTTTTCTTGAAAAACTGTTTTTT.

Only a few counts were recorded for this clone. V and J are TRBV5-1 and TRBJ1-1, with D unclear. CDR1 and CDR2 (germline): SGHRS, YFSETQ. V was pared by 3 bases and J by 7 bases, with 10 bases between. CDR3 length equals 12 residues. The CDR3 sequence: CASSSGVGEAFF. CDR3 DNA sequence: TGCGCCAGCAGCTCGGGCGTGGGTGAAGCTTTCTTT.